This T cell receptor (beta chain) derives from a study of T cells in Graves' hyperthyroidism and ophthalmopathy. Study-level findings and limits: Ophthalmopathy was identified by the model a median around 6 months ahead of onset.

From RNA transcripts, TCR beta CDR3 regions were amplified. Researchers ran a first-round RT-PCR on the TCR CDR3 using the HTBI primer set. TCRdb itself ran the multiplex PCR reads through MiXCR, one entry per CDR3 protein. The sample records 500,000 to 600,000 distinct CDR3 sequences, 40% to 55% being singletons. This CDR3 contains 15 residues. Germline CDR1 and CDR2: DFQATT and SNEGSKA (reference sequence). Recently diagnosed hyperthyroidism of less than 2 months' duration affected patients aged 18 to 65. Diagnoses were established using clinical symptoms, serum thyroxine and TRAb, thyroid ultrasound and orbital computed tomography. Regarding this clonotype: Its specificity is unknown. The junction departs from the called germline gene at one end, perhaps through a read error.

Sequences were obtained from peripheral blood or thyroid tissue (not recorded which). The chain is built from TRBV20-1 and TRBJ2-5, with TRBD2 matching over 12 bases. The TCR originated in a woman aged 18-30 years with Graves' hyperthyroidism. The CDR3 region is CSARGGPTSGSSEFF. The DNA of the CDR3 is TGCAGTGCTAGAGGGGGCCCGACTAGCGGGAGTTCTGAGTTCTTC.